One sample yielded the 20 T cell receptor beta chains listed below, sequenced in a study of CXCR3-negative and CXCR3-positive naive CD8 T cells. With UMI labels, 5' RACE was used to prepare the TRB cDNA libraries. With the 5' RACE reads reprocessed, TCRdb shows one record per CDR3 protein and no DNA. This sample lists 45,000 to 70,000 distinct CDR3 sequences; its ten largest clones have about 20%. The specimen was memory CD8+ T cells from blood. Receptors were obtained from a human donor in good health. Some clones in this sample may be carry-over from other donors' samples.

The genes are TRBV5-1 and TRBJ2-7; TCRdb proposes TRBD1, but this gene call is untestable without DNA. Germline assignment: CDR1 SGHRS and CDR2 YFSETQ. The CDR3 totals 15 residues. CDR3 in amino acids: CASSLVGGRTYEQYF.

This rearrangement joins TRBV6-6 to TRBJ2-3; checking the TCRdb D call of TRBD2 is not possible without DNA. The germline CDR1 and CDR2 sequences are MNHNY and SVGAGI (reference sequence). CDR3 size: 15 residues. Here the CDR3 reads CASSSVLGGADTQYF.

The chain has TRBV29-1 and TRBJ2-7; TCRdb outputs TRBD2, but without DNA this stays unchecked. The CDR3 spans 17 residues. CDR1 is SQVTM and CDR2 is ANQGSEA in the germline V gene. CDR3 loop: CSVESGSGDTLAYEQYF.

The rearrangement links TRBV20-1 to TRBJ2-1; as DNA is missing, the TRBD2 call by TCRdb cannot be tested. CDR1 and CDR2 (germline): DFQATT, SNEGSKA (reference sequence). This CDR3 region has 15 residues. CDR3 sequence: CSARDGLADDNEQFF.

This chain connects TRBV14 to TRBJ2-7. CDR1 is SGHDN and CDR2 is FVKESK in the germline V gene. CDR3 size: 14 residues. CDR3 sequence: CASSPTGNSYEQYF.

This chain connects TRBV20-1 to TRBJ2-1; with no DNA, the TCRdb D assignment of TRBD2 cannot be verified. There are 15 residues in the CDR3. Germline V gene data show CDR1 as DFQATT and CDR2 as SNEGSKA (reference sequence). The CDR3 here is CSARVAGGPGDEQFF.

The chain has TRBV5-4 and TRBJ2-1; lacking DNA, the TRBD1 call made by TCRdb goes unchecked. The germline V gene encodes CDR1 SGHNT and CDR2 YYREEE (reference sequence). The CDR3 length is 14 residues. The CDR3 spells CAGTYAGEYNEQFF.

This sequence joins TRBV12-3 or TRBV12-4 and TRBJ1-1; the D call from TCRdb, TRBD1, cannot be confirmed without DNA. The CDR3 runs to 14 residues. CDR3 protein: CASSSITGSPEAFF.

The chain recombines TRBV20-1 with TRBJ2-7; TCRdb designates TRBD1, a call that cannot be tested without DNA. The CDR3 length is 14 residues. Germline V gene lookup returns CDR1 DFQATT and CDR2 SNEGSKA (reference sequence). The CDR3 sequence: CSASGLGTAYEQYF.

The chain carries TRBV29-1 and TRBJ2-7; absent DNA, TCRdb's TRBD2 call cannot be checked. From germline, CDR1 is SQVTM and CDR2 ANQGSEA. The CDR3 is 13 residues long. This CDR3 is CSVSGESSYEQYF.

The rearrangement uses TRBV6-1 and TRBJ2-1; TCRdb gives TRBD1 as the D gene, but with no DNA this cannot be confirmed. Germline CDR1 reads MNHNS; CDR2 reads SASEGT. This CDR3 contains 14 residues. This CDR3 is CASSERGTGNEQFF.

The chain employs TRBV28 and TRBJ2-7; TCRdb selects TRBD1, and the lack of DNA leaves this call unchecked. The germline gives CDR1 MDHEN, CDR2 SYDVKM. The CDR3 is 14 residues long. The CDR3 sequence: CASTPGRGSYEQYF.

V usage is TRBV7-3 and J usage is TRBJ2-5. Germline V gives CDR1 SGHTA, CDR2 FQGTGA. The CDR3 has 13 residues. This CDR3 is CASSLIVGETQYF.

The chain joins TRBV20-1 to TRBJ1-5. The CDR3 is 16 residues long. The V gene's germline CDR1 is DFQATT and CDR2 SNEGSKA (reference sequence). The CDR3 is CSARVQFDKGNQPQHF.

This chain links TRBV25-1 with TRBJ2-1; lacking DNA, the TRBD1 call made by TCRdb goes unchecked. Germline V gene sequence: CDR1 MGHDK, CDR2 SYGVNS. This CDR3 comprises 16 residues. This chain's CDR3 is CASSESSGGAHNEQFF.

The chain links TRBV7-9 to TRBJ2-1; without DNA, the TCRdb call of TRBD1 cannot be checked. CDR1 and CDR2 from the germline V gene are SEHNR and FQNEAQ (reference sequence). The length of the CDR3 is 18 residues. The CDR3 region is CASSLVAAGGPSSNEQFF.

The chain joins TRBV11-1 to TRBJ1-1; TCRdb lists TRBD1, though no DNA is available to test this call. The CDR3 extends over 11 amino acids. Germline CDR1 reads SGHAT; CDR2 reads FQDESV (reference sequence). The CDR3 spells CASSHGDEAFF.

The chain combines TRBV11-3 with TRBJ2-2. CDR3 length: 15 amino acids. The germline V gene encodes CDR1 SGHNT and CDR2 YENEEA. This chain's CDR3 is CASTLRTENTGELFF. The whole variable domain, remainder taken from reference TRBV11-3 and TRBJ2-2, is EAGVVQSPRYKIIEKKQPVAFWCNPISGHNTLYWYLQNLGQGPELLIRYENEEAVDDSQLPKDRFSAERLKGVDSTLKIQPAELGDSAVYLCASTLRTENTGELFFGEGSRLTVL.

The rearrangement links TRBV20-1 to TRBJ2-1; the TCRdb call, TRBD2, lacks DNA for checking. Germline values: CDR1 DFQATT, CDR2 SNEGSKA (reference sequence). This CDR3 is 15 amino acids long. CDR3 residues: CSASPGEGRGNEQFF.

The genes are TRBV27 and TRBJ1-1; TCRdb's assignment of TRBD1 cannot be checked, as there is no DNA. The CDR3 runs 15 residues. The V gene's germline CDR1 is MNHEY and CDR2 SMNVEV (reference sequence). The chain's CDR3 is CASRALDSQNTEAFF.